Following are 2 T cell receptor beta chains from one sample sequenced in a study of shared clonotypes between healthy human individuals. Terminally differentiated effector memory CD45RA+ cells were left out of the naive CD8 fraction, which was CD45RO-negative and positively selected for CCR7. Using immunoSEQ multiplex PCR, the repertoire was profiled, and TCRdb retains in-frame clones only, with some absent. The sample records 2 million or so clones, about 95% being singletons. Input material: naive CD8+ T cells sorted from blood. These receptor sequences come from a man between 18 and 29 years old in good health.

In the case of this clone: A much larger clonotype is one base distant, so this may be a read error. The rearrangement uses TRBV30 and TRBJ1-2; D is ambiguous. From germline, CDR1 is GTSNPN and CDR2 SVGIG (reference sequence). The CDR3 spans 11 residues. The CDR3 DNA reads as TGTACCTGGAGCCCCCCACGTGGCTACACCTTC. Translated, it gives CTWSPPRGYTF.

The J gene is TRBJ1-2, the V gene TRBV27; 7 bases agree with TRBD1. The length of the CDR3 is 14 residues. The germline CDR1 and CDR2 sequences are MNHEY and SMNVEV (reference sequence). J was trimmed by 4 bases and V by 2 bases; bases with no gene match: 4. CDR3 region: CASSLQGEVYGYTF. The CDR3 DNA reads TGTGCCAGCAGTTTACAGGGGGAGGTCTATGGCTACACCTTC.